This T cell receptor beta chain emerged from a study of T cells in Graves' hyperthyroidism and ophthalmopathy. Findings and limits, study-wide: Blood shared most expanded thyroid clonotypes above 0.001.

Ophthalmopathy cases scored 3 or more on the Clinical Activity Score and 4 or more on NOSPECS grade, with duration below 3 months. Orbital computed tomography, thyroid ultrasound, serum thyroxine and TRAb, and clinical symptoms together informed the diagnoses. This clonotype showed up many times. As yet, its antigen is unknown. Germline V CDR1 and CDR2: LNHNV, YYDKDF (reference sequence). This CDR3 contains 16 residues. V was shortened by 0 bases and J by 13 bases, with 19 bases between the two germline ends. TCR beta CDR3 sequences were amplified from RNA transcripts. HTBI primers drove first-round RT-PCR of the TCR CDR3. TCRdb reprocessed the multiplex PCR reads via MiXCR and lists one record per CDR3 protein. The data contain 200,000 to 250,000 distinct CDR3 sequences, approximately 23% of them singletons.

Sample: blood. The receptor was derived from a woman between 40 and 50 years old with Graves' ophthalmopathy. The V gene is TRBV15, the J gene TRBJ1-6, with unresolved D. CDR3 sequence (DNA): TGTGCCACCAGCAGAGAAAGGACGATAAATCGTTATCCCCTCCACTTT. Translated: CATSRERTINRYPLHF.